The 26 T cell receptor beta chains in this list originate from one sample, sequenced in a study of blood T cell repertoires in COVID-19. Sequencing was performed with immunoSEQ multiplex PCR; in TCRdb, only in-frame clones are kept and a portion is missing. This table has approximately 30,000 clones, roughly 90% appearing once. The source material was peripheral blood. These TCRs come from a woman aged 40 to 50 with active or convalescent COVID-19.

CDR3 DNA sequence: TGTGCCAGCAGCGTCACTAGCGGCTCCTACAATGAGCAGTTCTTC. Its protein is CASSVTSGSYNEQFF. This chain connects TRBV9 to TRBJ2-1, with 8 bases identical to TRBD2. The J segment lost 0 bases and the V segment lost 2 bases, leaving 1 base of the junction unmatched. CDR3 length equals 15 residues. CDR1 is SGDLS, CDR2 YYNGEE, per germline.

The chain has TRBV6-5 and TRBJ2-7; a weak D match, TRBD1 (6 bases). Germline lookup yields CDR1 MNHEY and CDR2 SVGAGI. The V and J ends lost 6 bases and 3 bases respectively, with 12 bases between them. The CDR3 runs to 13 residues. Here the CDR3 DNA reads TGTGCCAGCAGGTCCACAGGGATCTACGAGCAGTACTTC. It translates to CASRSTGIYEQYF.

The V and J genes are TRBV21-1 and TRBJ2-7; no check of the table's D call, TRBD2, against the DNA was made. TRBV21-1 is tagged as a pseudogene. This CDR3 spans 17 amino acids. This CDR3 is CASSKVFGLAPSYEQYF. The CDR3 DNA reads TGTGCCAGCAGCAAAGTGTTTGGACTAGCCCCCTCCTACGAGCAGTACTTC.

The chain uses TRBV27 and TRBJ1-1; 7 bases are a match to TRBD1. Germline-derived CDR1 and CDR2 are MNHEY and SMNVEV (reference sequence). V shed 5 bases, J shed 5 bases, and the junction held 14 bases outside the gene matches. This CDR3 contains 16 residues. CDR3 protein: CASSGRPTGFWTEAFF. CDR3 DNA: TGTGCCAGCAGTGGCCGTCCGACAGGGTTCTGGACTGAAGCTTTCTTT.

This chain links TRBV25-1 with TRBJ1-4; 11 nucleotides line up with TRBD1. The CDR3 is made up of 13 amino acids. Looked up from germline, CDR1 is MGHDK and CDR2 is SYGVNS. With V trimmed by 6 bases and J by 7 bases, 1 base remained unmatched. In DNA form, the CDR3 reads TGTGCCAGCAGCGGACAGGGGGCTGAAAAACTGTTTTTT. Its translation: CASSGQGAEKLFF.

The chain carries TRBV19 and TRBJ2-1; 14 nucleotides line up with TRBD2. The CDR3 extends over 16 amino acids. Germline-derived CDR1 and CDR2 are LNHDA and SQIVND (reference sequence). Trimming took 3 bases from V and 8 from J; bases not matched to a gene: 6. DNA of the CDR3: TGTGCCAGTAGTATGGGGGGACTAGCGGGAGAAGATGAGCAGTTCTTC. Its translation: CASSMGGLAGEDEQFF.

V usage is TRBV2 and J usage is TRBJ1-2; 7 nucleotides match TRBD1. Germline-derived CDR1 and CDR2 are SNHLY and FYNNEI. The CDR3 is 13 amino acids. Germline trimming cut 8 bases from V and 8 bases from J; bases unmatched to any gene: 11. CDR3 nucleotides: TGTGCCAGCCGAGGGGGCACTGGATTGGGCTACACCTTC. Its translation: CASRGGTGLGYTF.

The gene calls are TRBV18 and TRBJ1-1, with 12 bases lining up with TRBD1. The germline gives CDR1 KGHSH, CDR2 LQKENI. The V and J ends lost 5 bases and 4 bases, in that order; junction bases with no gene match: 8. The CDR3 totals 16 residues. CDR3 DNA sequence: TGTGCCAGCTCATCATTGGGACAGGGGGCGCGCACTGAAGCTTTCTTT. Amino acid sequence: CASSSLGQGARTEAFF.

The J gene is TRBJ2-3, the V gene TRBV5-8, with 7 bases matching TRBD2. With 4 bases clipped from V and 2 bases from J, the junction kept 10 bases outside the gene matches. The CDR3 has 16 amino acids. Germline V lookup: CDR1 SGHTS, CDR2 YDEGEE. DNA of the CDR3: TGTGCCAGCAGCGGAGGGAGTAGCGGGTACACAGATACGCAGTATTTT. Translated: CASSGGSSGYTDTQYF. The full variable domain, completed using reference TRBV5-8 and TRBJ2-3, is EAGVTQSPTHLIKTRGQQATLRCSPISGHTSVYWYQQALGLGLQFLLWYDEGEERNRGNFPPRFSGRQFPNYSSELNVNALELEDSALYLCASSGGSSGYTDTQYFGPGTRLTVL.

The CDR3 here is CASSEGVAGPYEQYF. The CDR3 DNA follows: TGTGCCAGCAGCGAGGGGGTAGCGGGGCCCTACGAGCAGTACTTC. The chain couples TRBV7-2 to TRBJ2-7; 8 bases match TRBD2. The J segment lost 2 bases and the V segment lost 5 bases, leaving 8 bases of the junction unmatched. The CDR3 is 15 amino acids. Germline V gives CDR1 SGHTA, CDR2 FQGNSA. Supplemented by reference TRBV7-2 and TRBJ2-7, the full variable domain reads GAGVSQSPSNKVTEKGKDVELRCDPISGHTALYWYRQSLGQGLEFLIYFQGNSAPDKSGLPSDRFSAERTGGSVSTLTIQRTQQEDSAVYLCASSEGVAGPYEQYFGPGTRLTVT.

V usage is TRBV13 and J usage is TRBJ2-1, with TRBD2 matching over 8 bases. The CDR3 extends over 15 amino acids. The ends lost 5 bases at V and 15 bases at J; junction bases unmatched: 18. Germline V CDR1 and CDR2: PRHDT, FYEKMQ (reference sequence). The CDR3 nucleotides read TGTGCCAGCAGCCGACTCCGTACCGGGACTAGGATTCGGTTCTTC. Its protein is CASSRLRTGTRIRFF.

This chain connects TRBV6-5 to TRBJ1-6; 11 bases are shared with TRBD1. Germline CDR1 reads MNHEY; CDR2 reads SVGAGI. The trim removed 2 bases at V and 10 bases at J, leaving 1 base unmatched. This CDR3 has 14 residues. The CDR3 DNA reads TGTGCCAGCAGTTACGGGACAGGGGGGTCACCCCTCCACTTT. This codes for CASSYGTGGSPLHF.

V and J are TRBV11-2 and TRBJ2-2; 9 bases are shared with TRBD2. The CDR3 spans 15 residues. Germline loops: CDR1 SGHAT, CDR2 FQNNGV. J lost 5 bases, V lost 3 bases, and 4 bases had no gene match. CDR3 protein: CASSFSGGRTGELFF. CDR3 bases: TGTGCCAGCAGCTTTAGCGGGGGTAGGACCGGGGAGCTGTTTTTT. Filled out from reference TRBV11-2 and TRBJ2-2, the complete variable domain reads EAGVAQSPRYKIIEKRQSVAFWCNPISGHATLYWYQQILGQGPKLLIQFQNNGVVDDSQLPKDRFSAERLKGVDSTLKIQPAKLEDSAVYLCASSFSGGRTGELFFGEGSRLTVL.

This chain connects TRBV7-2 to TRBJ2-3, with D unclear. This CDR3 spans 14 amino acids. CDR1 and CDR2 (germline): SGHTA, FQGNSA. Between the trimmed V and J ends, which lost 5 bases and 0 bases, there was a span of 9 bases. CDR3 sequence: CASSLDGSTDTQYF. The CDR3 nucleotides are TGTGCCAGCAGCCTAGACGGGAGCACAGATACGCAGTATTTT.

This chain uses TRBV10-1 with TRBJ2-2; D uncertain. Germline loops: CDR1 WNHNN, CDR2 SYGVQD (reference sequence). With 6 bases removed from V and 7 bases from J, the gap between germline ends came to 9 bases. The length of the CDR3 is 12 residues. Here the CDR3 reads CASRNSDGELFF. The CDR3, as DNA: TGCGCCAGCAGGAACTCCGACGGGGAGCTGTTTTTT.

The chain is built from TRBV28 and TRBJ1-4; D remains unclear. Germline CDR1 MDHEN, CDR2 SYDVKM. The CDR3 is 13 amino acids. Deletions cut 1 base from V and 16 bases from J, with 16 bases between. CDR3 DNA sequence: TGTGCCAGCAGTTTATTAGGGCGGGGTTCGAGGTTTTTT. This translates into CASSLLGRGSRFF.

The rearrangement links TRBV19 to TRBJ1-6; no firm D call. The V gene lost 7 bases and the J gene lost 3 bases, with 10 bases spanning the gap. The CDR3 contains 14 residues. The germline gives CDR1 LNHDA, CDR2 SQIVND (reference sequence). CDR3 nucleotide sequence: TGTGCCAGTAACGGCGGGATCTATAATTCACCCCTCCACTTT. Protein sequence: CASNGGIYNSPLHF.

This chain uses TRBV6-5 with TRBJ1-1; D is possibly TRBD1 (6 bases). CDR1 is MNHEY and CDR2 is SVGAGI in the germline V gene. The CDR3 sequence is 14 residues long. V dropped 8 bases and J dropped 1 base, with 14 bases sitting between them. CDR3 in DNA: TGTGCCAGCTCTCGGACAGACCCGAACACTGAAGCTTTCTTT. It specifies CASSRTDPNTEAFF.

Here the CDR3 reads CASSQGASGVYEQYF. The CDR3 nucleotides are TGCGCCAGCAGCCAAGGAGCTAGCGGGGTCTACGAGCAGTACTTC. This chain joins TRBV4-3 and TRBJ2-7; 9 nucleotides align to TRBD2. The CDR3 length is 15 residues. V dropped 1 base and J dropped 3; count of bases not matched to a gene: 4. The germline gives CDR1 LGHNA, CDR2 YSLEER.

V gene TRBV6-1 combines with J gene TRBJ2-2; TRBD2 is a possible D gene (6 bases). The CDR3 has 16 residues. Trimming stripped 4 bases from V and 1 base from J, with 13 bases between. Germline V lookup: CDR1 MNHNS, CDR2 SASEGT. The CDR3 nucleotides are TGTGCCAGCAGTGTGTTCGGGGAGGAGAACACCGGGGAGCTGTTTTTT. Residues: CASSVFGEENTGELFF.

The V and J genes are TRBV11-2 and TRBJ2-7; the D gene is possibly TRBD2 (5 bases). This CDR3 contains 16 residues. With 5 bases removed from V and 3 bases from J, the gap between germline ends came to 20 bases. In germline, CDR1 is SGHAT, CDR2 FQNNGV. The CDR3 region has the DNA TGTGCCAGCAGCCGCTCGAGAGTAGCGAGAGACTACGAGCAGTACTTC. Its protein is CASSRSRVARDYEQYF.

This chain uses TRBV5-4 with TRBJ1-1; D not resolved. Looked up from germline, CDR1 is SGHNT and CDR2 is YYREEE (reference sequence). V was clipped by 5 bases and J by 7 bases, with 18 bases between them. The CDR3 loop spans 14 amino acids. For the CDR3, the DNA is TGTGCCAGCAGTCACCAAGAGGGCCGTCGTGAAGCTTTCTTT. Its protein product is CASSHQEGRREAFF.

This clone was seen only once. The V and J genes are TRBV5-1 and TRBJ2-3; the match to TRBD2 covers 9 bases. With 1 base clipped from V and 6 bases from J, the junction kept 6 bases outside the gene matches. This CDR3 region has 15 residues. Germline V gene lookup returns CDR1 SGHRS and CDR2 YFSETQ. The CDR3 loop reads CASSLSGTSPDTQYF. The CDR3 coding sequence is TGCGCCAGCAGCTTGTCCGGGACTAGCCCGGATACGCAGTATTTT.

This chain connects TRBV10-3 to TRBJ1-3; no clear D. CDR3 size: 15 residues. Trimming took off 3 bases at V and 0 bases at J, with 9 bases between the two ends. The V gene's germline CDR1 is ENHRY and CDR2 SYGVKD. CDR3 DNA: TGTGCCATCAGTGACCCCGCACTCTCTGGAAACACCATATATTTT. As protein: CAISDPALSGNTIYF.

The chain is built from TRBV6-5 and TRBJ2-7, with 8 bases lining up with TRBD1. This CDR3 is built from 16 residues. The germline V gene encodes CDR1 MNHEY and CDR2 SVGAGI. Trimming removed 0 bases from V and 1 base from J; junction bases left unmatched: 5. CDR3 loop: CASSYSTGEWSYEQYF. CDR3 DNA sequence: TGTGCCAGCAGTTACTCGACAGGGGAGTGGTCCTACGAGCAGTACTTC.

This clone appeared a few times. V gene TRBV7-2 combines with J gene TRBJ2-7; 7 bases align to TRBD1. This CDR3 spans 15 amino acids. Trimming at V came to 5 bases and at J to 3 bases, leaving 10 bases not matched to a gene. The germline V gene encodes CDR1 SGHTA and CDR2 FQGNSA. DNA for the CDR3: TGTGCCAGCAGCACAATCCGGGACAGCTACTACGAGCAGTACTTC. The encoded protein is CASSTIRDSYYEQYF. The full variable domain, completed using reference TRBV7-2 and TRBJ2-7, is GAGVSQSPSNKVTEKGKDVELRCDPISGHTALYWYRQSLGQGLEFLIYFQGNSAPDKSGLPSDRFSAERTGGSVSTLTIQRTQQEDSAVYLCASSTIRDSYYEQYFGPGTRLTVT.